This entry is about one TCR beta chain. Its target is not known. The data stem from a study of post-analysis software for immune sequencing data. The wider study: Several disease courses (relapsing-remitting, secondary progressive and progressive-relapsing) of multiple sclerosis were included.

Germline values: CDR1 SGHKS, CDR2 YYEKEE (reference sequence). This CDR3 is built from 15 residues. Trimming shortened V by 3 bases and J by 0 bases, and 13 bases separated the two germline ends. cDNA libraries of TCR beta carried unique molecular identifiers. Input of about 0.85 to 10 million T cells yielded hundreds of thousands of cDNA molecules. TCRdb used MiXCR to reprocess the PCR reads, holding one entry per CDR3 protein. Among 250,000 to 300,000 distinct CDR3 sequences listed, about 40% were seen once. Study results and limitations: Compared against controls, patients with multiple sclerosis displayed significantly lower normalized Chao1 diversity. TRBV segments more frequent in patients than in controls numbered several and included TRBV5-6, TRBV5-1 and TRBV20-1. Strong same-batch co-clustering of samples appeared with F measure clustering.

Sequenced: blood. The rearrangement links TRBV5-5 to TRBJ2-7; weak D call: TRBD1 (5 bases). This receptor was obtained from a girl under 18 with multiple sclerosis. The CDR3 here is CASSSTDAHSYEQYF. CDR3 coding DNA: TGTGCCAGCAGCTCGACAGATGCCCACTCCTACGAGCAGTACTTC. Complete variable domain (other parts from reference TRBV5-5 and TRBJ2-7): DAGVTQSPTHLIKTRGQQVTLRCSPISGHKSVSWYQQVLGQGPQFIFQYYEKEERGRGNFPDRFSARQFPNYSSELNVNALLLGDSALYLCASSSTDAHSYEQYFGPGTRLTVT.